The 8 T cell receptor beta chains below were found in one sample sequenced in a study of vaccination and CD4 T cells after COVID-19. Oncomine TCR Beta short-read sequencing was applied to DNA from cultured CD4+ T cells. TCRdb recomputed calls from the PCR reads with MiXCR, one row per CDR3 protein. This sample has about 12,000 distinct CDR3 sequences, with over 60% found just once. Stated treatment: roughly 10-day PBMC culture with coronavirus spike peptide pools or control peptides (ViraFEST assay). What these receptors recognize is not known. The source material was CD4+ T cells from blood, cultured in vitro, sampled before SARS-CoV-2 vaccination. The receptors shown here come from a human donor who had recovered from COVID-19.

This clonotype has only one observation. The gene calls are TRBV20-1 and TRBJ1-5, with 7 bases lining up with TRBD1. The germline gives CDR1 DFQATT, CDR2 SNEGSKA (reference sequence). The CDR3 is 16 residues long. V lost 4 bases to trimming and J lost 5 bases; unmatched junction nucleotides: 14. This chain's CDR3 is CSAMLGGTVDYQPQHF. The CDR3 DNA follows: TGCAGTGCTATGCTAGGAGGGACAGTAGACTATCAGCCCCAGCATTTT.

J is TRBJ2-2 and V is TRBV6-2 or TRBV6-3; 12 bases line up with TRBD2. The J segment lost 6 bases and the V segment lost 0 bases, leaving 5 bases of the junction unmatched. The CDR3 contains 17 residues. CDR1 and CDR2 from the germline V gene are MNHEY and SVGEGT. The CDR3 protein is CASSYSMLAGGAGELFF. CDR3 coding DNA: TGTGCCAGCAGTTACTCGATGCTAGCGGGAGGGGCCGGGGAGCTGTTTTTT.

The chain employs TRBV20-1 and TRBJ2-7; D perhaps matches TRBD1 (5 bases). V was clipped by 6 bases and J by 6 bases, with 12 bases between them. The CDR3 consists of 11 residues. In germline, CDR1 is DFQATT, CDR2 SNEGSKA (reference sequence). CDR3 in amino acids: CSASQATEQYF. The CDR3 DNA reads as TGCAGTGCCTCACAGGCCACCGAGCAGTACTTC.

The chain couples TRBV20-1 to TRBJ2-3; D tentatively reads TRBD1 or TRBD2 (6 bases each). Germline CDR1 is DFQATT and CDR2 is SNEGSKA (reference sequence). V lost 4 bases to trimming and J lost 4 bases, with 18 bases between them. The CDR3 has 15 residues. This CDR3 is CSATSGGTGADTQYF. The CDR3 DNA reads as TGCAGTGCTACCTCCGGGGGCACTGGCGCAGATACGCAGTATTTT.

A few counts support this clonotype. This chain joins TRBV7-3 and TRBJ2-5; a weak D match, TRBD1 (6 bases). This CDR3 has 14 residues. The V gene lost 3 bases and the J gene lost 4 bases, with 12 bases spanning the gap. Germline CDR1 reads SGHTA; CDR2 reads FQGTGA. DNA for the CDR3: TGTGCCAGCAGCTTCCAAGGGGGAACAGAGACCCAGTACTTC. It codes for CASSFQGGTETQYF.

This clonotype came up a few times. This chain connects TRBV4-1 to TRBJ2-7; 12 bases are shared with TRBD1. This CDR3 comprises 14 residues. V was pared by 4 bases and J by 7 bases, with 5 bases of the junction left unmatched. From germline, CDR1 is MGHRA and CDR2 YSYEKL. CDR3 in amino acids: CASSPGTGGREQYF. Written as DNA, the CDR3 is TGCGCCAGCAGCCCCGGGACAGGGGGCCGGGAGCAGTACTTC.

Note on this clonotype: An end of the junction differs from the germline gene, which may be a read error. The chain joins TRBV7-7 to TRBJ2-5; a weak D match, TRBD2 (5 bases). The CDR3 is made up of 12 amino acids. Germline V CDR1 and CDR2: SSHAT, FNYEAQ (reference sequence). Here the CDR3 DNA reads TGTGCTAGCAGCCCACCGGGGGAGACCCAGTACTTC. Translation gives CASSPPGETQYF.

In its sample, this clonotype was seen a few times. The chain combines TRBV6-1 with TRBJ2-7; 10 nucleotides line up with TRBD1. The ends lost 5 bases at V and 2 bases at J; junction bases unmatched: 6. Germline lookup yields CDR1 MNHNS and CDR2 SASEGT. The CDR3 sequence is 15 residues long. The CDR3 region is CASSTQDRGTYEQYF. CDR3 nucleotide sequence: TGTGCCAGCAGTACACAGGACAGGGGGACCTACGAGCAGTACTTC.